These 20 T cell receptor beta chains share one sample of origin, sequenced in a study of blood T cell repertoires in COVID-19. Using immunoSEQ multiplex PCR, the repertoire was profiled, and TCRdb retains in-frame clones only, with some absent. The sample consists of approximately 360,000 clones, about 90% of them appearing once. Sequencing was carried out using peripheral blood. Receptors originate from a man aged 40-49 years with acute or convalescent COVID-19.

This chain uses TRBV6-5 with TRBJ1-1, with D possibly being TRBD1 (6 bases). V was cut by 0 bases and J by 4 bases, with 12 bases left in between. CDR3 length equals 15 residues. CDR1 is MNHEY and CDR2 is SVGAGI in the germline V gene. CDR3: CASSYSSLGATEAFF. DNA of the CDR3: TGTGCCAGCAGTTACTCCAGTCTGGGGGCCACTGAAGCTTTCTTT.

This sequence joins TRBV5-5 and TRBJ2-5; TRBD1 agrees at 7 bases. In germline, CDR1 is SGHKS, CDR2 YYEKEE (reference sequence). This CDR3 is 13 amino acids long. J was trimmed by 1 base and V by 6 bases; bases with no gene match: 3. CDR3 coding DNA: TGTGCCAGCAAACAGGGGATCCAAGAGACCCAGTACTTC. Residues: CASKQGIQETQYF.

CDR3 coding DNA: TGTGCCAGCAGCCAAGAGGACAGACCAGATAATTCACCCCTCCACTTT. This codes for CASSQEDRPDNSPLHF. The J gene is TRBJ1-6, the V gene TRBV7-9, with D perhaps TRBD1 (6 bases). Germline assignment: CDR1 SEHNR and CDR2 FQNEAQ (reference sequence). This CDR3 comprises 16 residues. Trimming removed 5 bases from V and 5 bases from J, with 16 bases in between. The entire variable domain, with the rest obtained from reference TRBV7-9 and TRBJ1-6, is as follows: DTGVSQNPRHKITKRGQNVTFRCDPISEHNRLYWYRQTLGQGPEFLTYFQNEAQLEKSRLLSDRFSAERPKGSFSTLEIQRTEQGDSAMYLCASSQEDRPDNSPLHFGNGTRLTVT.

This clone was seen at least ten times. The V and J genes are TRBV6-2 or TRBV6-3 and TRBJ2-2, with D possibly matching TRBD1 (5 bases). Trimming shortened V by 6 bases and J by 6 bases, and 11 bases separated the two germline ends. Germline CDR1 MNHEY, CDR2 SVGEGT. The CDR3 length is 13 residues. The CDR3 DNA reads as TGTGCCAGCAGCCTGACAGAGTCCGGGGAGCTGTTTTTT. This translates into CASSLTESGELFF.

The chain has TRBV24-1 and TRBJ2-3; D remains unclear. Germline CDR1 and CDR2: KGHDR and SFDVKD. The V and J ends lost 4 bases and 6 bases respectively, with 7 bases between them. This CDR3 is 12 amino acids long. For the CDR3, the DNA is TGTGCCACCAGTGACCTTGTTGATACGCAGTATTTT. Its translation is CATSDLVDTQYF.

This clone was detected only once. J is TRBJ2-1 and V is TRBV4-3; no clear D gene. Trimming pared 2 bases from V and 8 bases from J, leaving 10 bases between. CDR1 and CDR2 (germline): LGHNA, YSLEER. This CDR3 has 13 residues. CDR3 DNA: TGCGCCAGCAGCCAAAGCAAAGCGTATGAGCAGTTCTTC. Translation: CASSQSKAYEQFF.

A single count supports this clone. The chain is built from TRBV3-1 (or the pseudogene TRBV3-2) and TRBJ1-6, with D maybe TRBD1 (5 bases). V lost 2 bases, J lost 7 bases, and 15 bases lay in between. The CDR3 is 16 residues long. Germline CDR1 reads LGHDT; CDR2 reads YNNKEL (reference sequence). The CDR3 here is CASSQNPPRGNSPLHF. CDR3 DNA: TGTGCCAGCAGCCAAAACCCGCCCCGGGGGAATTCACCCCTCCACTTT.

V gene TRBV19 combines with J gene TRBJ1-4; weak D call: TRBD1 (6 bases). V was shortened by 5 bases and J by 8 bases, with 15 bases between the two germline ends. Germline values: CDR1 LNHDA, CDR2 SQIVND (reference sequence). This CDR3 is 14 amino acids long. DNA for the CDR3: TGTGCCAGTAGTCCCGCAGGGGAGGGGGAAAAACTGTTTTTT. Translating gives CASSPAGEGEKLFF.

CDR3 nucleotides: TGTGCCAGCAGCCGGACAGGGGCCGCTGAAGCTTTCTTT. Translation: CASSRTGAAEAFF. The rearrangement links TRBV27 to TRBJ1-1; 9 bases are a match to TRBD1. V dropped 6 bases and J dropped 6; count of bases not matched to a gene: 5. The CDR3 spans 13 residues. Germline lookup yields CDR1 MNHEY and CDR2 SMNVEV (reference sequence).

CDR3 bases: TGCAGCGTTGAATGGGGGGAGGGGAACACTGAAGCTTTCTTT. Translating it yields CSVEWGEGNTEAFF. The chain couples TRBV29-1 to TRBJ1-1; TRBD1 might be the D (5 bases). Trimming took off 2 bases at V and 1 base at J, with 11 bases between the two ends. CDR1 SQVTM and CDR2 ANQGSEA come from the germline V gene. The CDR3 has 14 residues.

The chain couples TRBV19 to TRBJ1-2, with 9 bases that match TRBD1. CDR1 and CDR2 from the germline V gene are LNHDA and SQIVND (reference sequence). Trimming cost V 4 bases and J 4 bases; bases outside gene matches: 7. This CDR3 region has 15 residues. The DNA of the CDR3 is TGTGCCAGTAGTACGGACAGGGGCGGACTCTATGGCTACACCTTC. It translates to CASSTDRGGLYGYTF.

The chain links TRBV4-1 to TRBJ2-1, with 9 bases aligning to TRBD2. J was trimmed by 8 bases and V by 2 bases; bases with no gene match: 10. The V gene's germline CDR1 is MGHRA and CDR2 YSYEKL. The CDR3 is 16 amino acids. The CDR3 loop reads CASSQPLAGNLYEQFF. For the CDR3, the DNA is TGCGCCAGCAGCCAACCGCTAGCGGGAAATTTGTATGAGCAGTTCTTC.

The chain recombines TRBV15 with TRBJ2-2, with D tentatively TRBD1 (6 bases). The CDR3 is made up of 15 amino acids. The germline gives CDR1 LNHNV, CDR2 YYDKDF (reference sequence). With 1 base removed from V and 4 bases from J, the gap between germline ends came to 10 bases. CDR3 in DNA: TGTGCCACCAGCAGAGGGGGCAGGGGCACCGGGGAGCTGTTTTTT. Translation: CATSRGGRGTGELFF.

The chain couples TRBV4-1 to TRBJ2-1; 7 nucleotides match TRBD1. The V gene's germline CDR1 is MGHRA and CDR2 YSYEKL. The CDR3 sequence is 15 residues long. J was trimmed by 7 bases and V by 2 bases; bases with no gene match: 8. The CDR3 here is CASSQLGTELNEQFF. The CDR3 nucleotides read TGCGCCAGCAGCCAACTCGGGACAGAACTTAATGAGCAGTTCTTC.

The chain recombines TRBV5-1 with TRBJ1-1; 8 bases map to TRBD1. Trimming cost V 4 bases and J 1 base; bases outside gene matches: 6. CDR1 and CDR2 from the germline V gene are SGHRS and YFSETQ. The CDR3 has 15 amino acids. DNA for the CDR3: TGCGCCAGCAGCACAGAGACAGGGGCGAACACTGAAGCTTTCTTT. It encodes CASSTETGANTEAFF.

This clone was counted a single time. Other DNA sequences of this sample code for an identical CDR3. This sequence joins TRBV7-3 and TRBJ2-2, with D uncertain. The CDR3 has 13 amino acids. Between the trimmed V and J ends, which lost 5 bases and 1 base, there was a span of 5 bases. Germline values: CDR1 SGHTA, CDR2 FQGTGA. The CDR3 here is CASSPLNTGELFF. The CDR3 DNA follows: TGTGCCAGCAGCCCATTGAACACCGGGGAGCTGTTTTTT.

The chain joins TRBV5-4 to TRBJ2-3; D call uncertain. Trimming left V 4 bases short and J 1 base short, with 13 bases between. Germline V gene data show CDR1 as SGHNT and CDR2 as YYREEE (reference sequence). There are 15 residues in the CDR3. The CDR3 coding sequence is TGTGCCAGCAGCCCCCTTTCGGGTCGCACAGATACGCAGTATTTT. It specifies CASSPLSGRTDTQYF.

The chain recombines TRBV30 with TRBJ1-1, with 8 positions matching TRBD1. Germline V lookup: CDR1 GTSNPN, CDR2 SVGIG (reference sequence). The CDR3 has 12 residues. Trimming at V came to 5 bases and at J to 11 bases, leaving 10 bases not matched to a gene. CDR3 protein: CAWQRQGIRAFF. The DNA of the CDR3 is TGTGCCTGGCAAAGACAGGGGATACGTGCTTTCTTT.

DNA for the CDR3: TGTGCCAGCAGCATCGACAGGGGGAACACTGAAGCTTTCTTT. Protein: CASSIDRGNTEAFF. This chain links TRBV5-4 with TRBJ1-1, with TRBD1 matching over 8 bases. V was pared by 4 bases and J by 1 base, with 3 bases of the junction left unmatched. The CDR3 runs to 14 residues. The germline V gene has CDR1 SGHNT and CDR2 YYREEE (reference sequence).

Concerning this clone: The sample holds other DNA sequences that translate to the same CDR3. The chain is built from TRBV2 and TRBJ2-1; 14 bases are shared with TRBD2. Germline-derived CDR1 and CDR2 are SNHLY and FYNNEI. J gave up 6 bases and V 5 bases, and 3 bases lay outside the gene matches. The CDR3 totals 15 residues. The CDR3 DNA reads as TGTGCCAGCAGTCCGACTAGCGGGGGGGCCAATGAGCAGTTCTTC. Translation gives CASSPTSGGANEQFF.